Shown below are 29 T cell receptor beta chains from a single sample sequenced in a study of control samples from healthy donors and cancer patients. Using immunoSEQ multiplex PCR, the repertoire was profiled, and TCRdb retains in-frame clones only, with some absent. The sample has 85,000 to 90,000 clones, around 90% seen once. The material sequenced was PBMCs. These receptors all stem from a woman aged 45-65 years with colorectal cancer.

The chain links TRBV2 to TRBJ2-2; 10 bases match TRBD1. The germline gives CDR1 SNHLY, CDR2 FYNNEI. CDR3 size: 15 residues. After removal of 8 bases from V and 4 bases from J, the junction contained 7 bases not matched to a gene. CDR3 coding DNA: TGTGCCAGCTGCGGACAGGGGGTTCCCACCGGGGAGCTGTTTTTT. As protein: CASCGQGVPTGELFF.

V and J are TRBV12-5 and TRBJ2-3; D unresolved. Germline V gives CDR1 LGHNT, CDR2 FRNRAP. The CDR3 totals 12 residues. The germline V and J ends were trimmed by 0 bases and 9 bases, with 7 bases remaining between them. The CDR3 DNA sequence: TGTGCTAGTGGTTTGGTACGGACCACGCAGTATTTT. Translating gives CASGLVRTTQYF.

The rearrangement uses TRBV28 and TRBJ2-5; D gene unclear. V was cut by 7 bases and J by 4 bases, with 16 bases left in between. The CDR3 extends over 14 amino acids. Germline V gene data show CDR1 as MDHEN and CDR2 as SYDVKM. The CDR3, as DNA: TGTGCCAGCACCCTCGGACCTGCGAGAGAGACCCAGTACTTC. It codes for CASTLGPARETQYF.

In DNA form, the CDR3 reads TGTGCCAGCAGCCGGGACACGGATGGCTACACCTTC. As protein: CASSRDTDGYTF. The chain is built from TRBV6-6 and TRBJ1-2, with D possibly matching TRBD1 (6 bases). Germline values: CDR1 MNHNY, CDR2 SVGAGI (reference sequence). There are 12 residues in the CDR3. V dropped 6 bases and J dropped 6 bases, with 11 bases sitting between them.

The CDR3 loop reads CASSSWTKQETQYF. The CDR3 DNA reads TGTGCCAGCAGTTCGTGGACTAAACAAGAGACCCAGTACTTC. The chain carries TRBV27 and TRBJ2-5; the D gene is possibly TRBD2 (6 bases). The CDR3 consists of 14 residues. V shed 4 bases and J shed 2 bases, with 11 bases lying between them. Germline CDR1 MNHEY, CDR2 SMNVEV (reference sequence).

This chain joins TRBV18 and TRBJ1-1, with 8 nucleotides matching TRBD1. Germline V gene sequence: CDR1 KGHSH, CDR2 LQKENI. The CDR3 runs 15 residues. V trimming: 2 bases; J trimming: 8 bases; junction bases outside the gene matches: 10. The chain's CDR3 is CASSPGQGRDWEAFF. CDR3 nucleotide sequence: TGTGCCAGCTCACCAGGACAGGGCCGAGATTGGGAAGCTTTCTTT.

This clone was seen a few times. V usage is TRBV6-5 and J usage is TRBJ1-2; weak D call: TRBD1 (5 bases). V was pared by 2 bases and J by 5 bases, with 9 bases between. CDR1 is MNHEY, CDR2 SVGAGI, per germline. This CDR3 has 13 amino acids. CDR3 sequence (DNA): TGTGCCAGCAGTTACCTCCAGGGTTATGGCTACACCTTC. This translates into CASSYLQGYGYTF.

The chain employs TRBV7-9 and TRBJ1-6; possible D gene TRBD1, 6 bases. The CDR3 loop spans 14 amino acids. From germline, CDR1 is SEHNR and CDR2 FQNEAQ (reference sequence). Deletions cut 7 bases from V and 5 bases from J, with 12 bases between. The CDR3, as DNA: TGTGCCAGCACTTCAGGGGTTCATAATTCACCCCTCCACTTT. This codes for CASTSGVHNSPLHF.

The chain combines TRBV6-4 with TRBJ2-7; weak D call: TRBD2 (5 bases). The V gene lost 6 bases and the J gene lost 1 base, with 13 bases spanning the gap. This CDR3 is 14 amino acids long. The germline V gene has CDR1 MRHNA and CDR2 SNTAGT. CDR3 region: CASRIILESYEQYV. CDR3 nucleotides: TGTGCCAGCAGGATAATACTAGAATCCTACGAGCAGTACGTC.

This chain joins TRBV6-2 or TRBV6-3 and TRBJ1-5; TRBD1 matches 7 bases. Germline V gene lookup returns CDR1 MNHEY and CDR2 SVGEGT. The CDR3 sequence is 14 residues long. V was clipped by 0 bases and J by 5 bases; unmatched bases: 1. The CDR3 coding sequence is TGTGCCAGCAGTTACTCAGGGGGCGATCAGCCCCAGCATTTT. Protein product: CASSYSGGDQPQHF.

CDR3 sequence reads: CAWRYGGAYDTQYF. CDR3 bases: TGTGCCTGGAGATATGGGGGCGCTTACGATACGCAGTATTTT. The chain couples TRBV30 to TRBJ2-3, with TRBD1 as a possible D gene (6 bases). The V gene lost 3 bases and the J gene lost 6 bases, with 16 bases spanning the gap. The CDR3 consists of 14 residues. Germline V lookup: CDR1 GTSNPN, CDR2 SVGIG (reference sequence).

The genes are TRBV5-4 and TRBJ2-1; 7 nucleotides line up with TRBD1. This CDR3 region has 16 residues. V shed 0 bases and J 1 base; nucleotides not matched to a gene: 4. The germline V gene encodes CDR1 SGHNT and CDR2 YYREEE (reference sequence). The CDR3 bases are TGTGCCAGCAGCTTGGAGGGGGCCGGGTCCTACAATGAGCAGTTCTTC. Translated, it gives CASSLEGAGSYNEQFF.

This chain uses TRBV10-3 with TRBJ1-6, with TRBD1 identical over 7 bases. Germline CDR1 reads ENHRY; CDR2 reads SYGVKD. The CDR3 is 15 amino acids. J was trimmed by 5 bases and V by 2 bases; bases with no gene match: 3. The CDR3 sequence: CAISETGADNSPLHF. CDR3 sequence (DNA): TGTGCCATCAGTGAGACAGGGGCGGATAATTCACCCCTCCACTTT.

This chain connects TRBV5-5 to TRBJ1-2, with 10 bases that match TRBD1. Germline CDR1 is SGHKS and CDR2 is YYEKEE (reference sequence). This CDR3 spans 15 amino acids. J gave up 7 bases and V 4 bases, and 10 bases lay outside the gene matches. CDR3 coding DNA: TGTGCCAGCAGCATATTGGACAGGGGGAGGTCTGGCTACACCTTC. Translated: CASSILDRGRSGYTF.

To note about this clone: It is unclear where the CDR3 begins or ends on the DNA, so no DNA is shown, and the CDR3 is as TCRdb lists it. This sequence joins TRBV28 and TRBJ1-3; TRBD1, the table's D call, was not compared with the DNA. Including both end residues, the CDR3 is 15 amino acids long. The germline V gene encodes CDR1 MDHEN and CDR2 SYDVKM. This CDR3 reads CASSSSTGPGDTIYF.

The V and J genes are TRBV5-6 and TRBJ2-4; D is unclear. Germline assignment: CDR1 SGHDT and CDR2 YYEEEE. The CDR3 extends over 15 amino acids. The ends were cut back, 1 base at V and 3 bases at J, with 11 bases in the middle. CDR3 in amino acids: CASSLYKFSKNIQYF. CDR3 nucleotide sequence: TGTGCCAGCAGCTTGTACAAGTTTAGCAAAAACATTCAGTACTTC.

This CDR3 reads CASSNGQVAGNTIYF. Here the CDR3 DNA reads TGCGCCAGCAGCAACGGACAGGTCGCAGGAAACACCATATATTTT. This chain joins TRBV5-1 and TRBJ1-3, with 7 bases aligning to TRBD1. This CDR3 contains 15 residues. The V gene end was trimmed by 4 bases and the J gene end by 4 bases; junction bases not matched to a gene: 8. Per the germline V gene, CDR1 is SGHRS and CDR2 is YFSETQ.

V gene TRBV7-9 combines with J gene TRBJ1-3; 7 nucleotides agree with TRBD1. The germline V gene encodes CDR1 SEHNR and CDR2 FQNEAQ (reference sequence). The CDR3 loop spans 14 amino acids. J was trimmed by 2 bases and V by 5 bases; bases with no gene match: 3. CDR3 residues: CASSAQGAGNTIYF. For the CDR3, the DNA is TGTGCCAGCAGCGCCCAGGGGGCTGGAAACACCATATATTTT.

The gene calls are TRBV7-2 and TRBJ2-3; 10 nucleotides match TRBD2. The CDR3 loop spans 17 amino acids. The V gene end was trimmed by 3 bases and the J gene end by 1 base; junction bases not matched to a gene: 7. The germline V gene encodes CDR1 SGHTA and CDR2 FQGNSA. The CDR3 is CASSLELAGYRTDTQYF. The CDR3 bases are TGTGCCAGCAGCTTGGAACTAGCGGGGTATCGCACAGATACGCAGTATTTT.

The chain uses TRBV4-2 and TRBJ1-6, with unresolved D. This CDR3 comprises 18 residues. From germline, CDR1 is LGHNA and CDR2 YNFKEQ. V lost 0 bases and J 0 bases, leaving 12 bases between the germline ends. The DNA for the CDR3 is TGTGCCAGCAGCCAAGAGGTAGGGCTTAGCTCCTATAATTCACCCCTCCACTTT. This encodes CASSQEVGLSSYNSPLHF.

The chain recombines TRBV28 with TRBJ1-4; TRBD1 might be the D (5 bases). V lost 11 bases and J 8 bases, leaving 18 bases between the germline ends. Germline-derived CDR1 and CDR2 are MDHEN and SYDVKM. There are 13 residues in the CDR3. CDR3 amino acids: CACQGFPTEKLFF. As DNA, the CDR3 is TGTGCCTGCCAGGGTTTTCCGACCGAAAAACTGTTTTTT.

CDR3 region: CASSSSLGGGEETQYF. DNA of the CDR3: TGTGCCAGCAGTTCTAGCTTAGGGGGGGGCGAAGAGACCCAGTACTTC. This chain joins TRBV6-6 and TRBJ2-5; possible D gene TRBD2, 7 bases. Trimming removed 4 bases from V and 3 bases from J, with 18 bases in between. The CDR3 extends over 16 amino acids. CDR1 is MNHNY and CDR2 is SVGAGI in the germline V gene (reference sequence).

V and J are TRBV7-9 and TRBJ2-1; tentative D call: TRBD1 (5 bases). V was cut by 1 base and J by 15 bases, with 13 bases left in between. The CDR3 covers 12 residues. The V gene's germline CDR1 is SEHNR and CDR2 FQNEAQ (reference sequence). The CDR3 here is CASSLDAGLLFF. The CDR3 DNA is TGTGCCAGCAGCTTAGATGCAGGGTTGCTGTTCTTC.

The chain joins TRBV19 to TRBJ2-7, with 7 positions matching TRBD2. Germline CDR1 LNHDA, CDR2 SQIVND (reference sequence). The CDR3 is 15 residues long. Trimming at V came to 5 bases and at J to 2 bases, leaving 9 bases not matched to a gene. The CDR3 DNA reads TGTGCCAGTAGTGATACTAGCGTGTTTCCCTACGAGCAGTACGTC. Translated, it gives CASSDTSVFPYEQYV.

The chain couples TRBV27 to TRBJ2-2; 13 nucleotides match TRBD2. The germline gives CDR1 MNHEY, CDR2 SMNVEV (reference sequence). V lost 6 bases to trimming and J lost 5 bases; unmatched junction nucleotides: 0. There are 14 residues in the CDR3. CDR3 in amino acids: CASRGLAGTGELFF. CDR3 in DNA: TGTGCCAGCAGGGGACTAGCGGGGACCGGGGAGCTGTTTTTT.

The chain joins TRBV6-2 or TRBV6-3 to TRBJ2-7; D might be TRBD1 (6 bases). The ends were cut back, 2 bases at V and 4 bases at J, with 9 bases in the middle. CDR3 length: 13 residues. CDR1 is MNHEY and CDR2 is SVGEGT in the germline V gene. As DNA, the CDR3 is TGTGCCAGCAGTTACACACAGGGTTACGAGCAGTACGTC. Protein sequence: CASSYTQGYEQYV.

V and J are TRBV3-1 (or the pseudogene TRBV3-2) and TRBJ2-1, with 7 bases lining up with TRBD1. Germline lookup yields CDR1 LGHDT and CDR2 YNNKEL (reference sequence). V lost 1 base to trimming and J lost 10 bases; unmatched junction nucleotides: 10. The CDR3 consists of 15 residues. The CDR3 sequence is CASSQAGEGAREQFF. In DNA form, the CDR3 reads TGTGCCAGCAGCCAAGCCGGAGAGGGGGCGCGGGAGCAGTTCTTC.

The chain recombines TRBV7-3 with TRBJ2-2; D call uncertain. The germline gives CDR1 SGHTA, CDR2 FQGTGA. V was trimmed by 4 bases and J by 6 bases, leaving 9 bases between them. The CDR3 has 13 amino acids. CDR3 amino acids: CASSSVRSGELFF. The CDR3 coding sequence is TGTGCCAGCAGCTCCGTAAGGTCCGGGGAGCTGTTTTTT.

Here the CDR3 reads CASSVLGSTGELFF. In nucleotides, the CDR3 is TGTGCCAGTAGTGTACTAGGGTCCACCGGGGAGCTGTTTTTT. V is TRBV19 and J is TRBJ2-2; D might be TRBD2 (5 bases). V lost 5 bases to trimming and J lost 4 bases, with 11 bases between them. Germline V lookup: CDR1 LNHDA, CDR2 SQIVND (reference sequence). The CDR3 length is 14 residues.